A selection of T cell receptor beta chains follows, all from one sample in a study of cytomegalovirus exposure and HLA in healthy donors. Profiled with immunoSEQ multiplex PCR; TCRdb holds only in-frame clones, not every one. The sample includes 100,000 to 130,000 clones, approximately 85% of them seen just once. The specimen sequenced was PBMCs. Every receptor here comes from a woman younger than 35 in good health and CMV-seronegative. Each CDR3 is given with its conserved first and last residue. A D gene is named only where the DNA matches it firmly. Clone size appears in some rows only: once, few, many, or a class for an expanded clone.

size	V	D	J	length	CDR3	DNA
.	TRBV5-4	.	TRBJ2-7	11	CASNSVDEQYF	TGTGCCAGCAACTCTGTGGACGAGCAGTACTTC
.	TRBV15	TRBD1	TRBJ1-5	13	CATSTGQFQPQHF	TGTGCCACCAGCACGGGACAGTTTCAGCCCCAGCATTTT
.	TRBV29-1	.	TRBJ1-2	11	CSTAESYGYTF	TGCAGCACAGCTGAGAGCTATGGCTACACCTTC
.	TRBV28	TRBD1	TRBJ1-1	15	CASSLVQGANTEAFF	TGTGCCAGCAGTTTGGTACAGGGGGCGAACACTGAAGCTTTCTTT
.	TRBV30	TRBD1	TRBJ1-6	14	CAWEDRSYNSPLHF	TGTGCCTGGGAGGACAGGAGTTATAATTCACCCCTCCACTTT
.	TRBV9	TRBD1	TRBJ1-2	16	CASSGAVGTGGLGYTF	TGTGCCAGCAGCGGGGCGGTTGGGACAGGGGGTCTGGGCTACACCTTC
.	TRBV18	.	TRBJ1-4	14	CASSPHQGGEKLFF	TGTGCCAGCTCACCACATCAGGGAGGTGAAAAACTGTTTTTT
.	TRBV4-1	TRBD2	TRBJ2-7	13	CASSQGLAGEQYF	TGCGCCAGCAGCCAGGGACTAGCAGGGGAGCAGTACTTC
.	TRBV5-5	TRBD1	TRBJ1-1	16	CASIDSVGTGNTEAFF	TGTGCCAGCATCGATTCGGTGGGGACAGGGAACACTGAAGCTTTCTTT
.	TRBV9	TRBD2	TRBJ2-7	14	CASSPGLQSYEQYF	TGTGCCAGCAGCCCGGGACTACAATCCTACGAGCAGTACTTC
.	TRBV6-5	.	TRBJ1-6	12	CASSYRGSPLHF	TGTGCCAGCAGTTATCGCGGTTCACCCCTCCACTTT
many	TRBV4-1	.	TRBJ2-3	14	CASSQEARPDTQYF	TGCGCCAGCAGCCAAGAGGCTAGACCAGATACGCAGTATTTT
.	TRBV4-2	TRBD2	TRBJ2-1	20	CASSQNPTSGTSGYYNEQFF	TGTGCCAGCAGCCAAAACCCCACTTCCGGGACTAGCGGCTATTACAATGAGCAGTTCTTC
.	TRBV5-6	.	TRBJ2-5	18	CASSLVGGSRSPEETQYF	TGTGCCAGCAGCCTGGTGGGGGGATCCCGTTCGCCGGAGGAGACCCAGTACTTC
.	TRBV7-9	.	TRBJ1-3	14	CASTVGLTGNTIYF	TGTGCCAGCACCGTGGGCCTCACTGGAAACACCATATATTTT
few	TRBV4-1	.	TRBJ1-2	15	CASSTHPDRPYGYTF	TGCGCCAGCAGCACCCATCCCGACAGACCTTATGGCTACACCTTC
.	TRBV5-1	.	TRBJ2-2	14	CASSTEAFDGELFF	TGCGCCAGCAGCACCGAGGCGTTTGACGGGGAGCTGTTTTTT
.	TRBV9	.	TRBJ1-6	13	CASSPTLAAPLHF	TGTGCCAGCAGCCCCACCCTAGCCGCACCCCTCCACTTT
.	TRBV7-9	TRBD1	TRBJ2-5	14	CASSLGQLQETQYF	TGTGCCAGCAGCCTGGGACAGCTCCAAGAGACCCAGTACTTC
.	TRBV10-3	.	TRBJ1-4	17	CAISEQTGSATNEKLFF	TGTGCCATCAGTGAACAGACAGGTTCTGCAACTAATGAAAAACTGTTTTTT
.	TRBV27	TRBD1	TRBJ1-2	15	CASSSYKTGGPQETF	TGTGCCAGCAGTTCATATAAGACAGGGGGGCCACAGGAAACCTTC
.	TRBV11-3	.	TRBJ2-1	13	CASSTGLPNEQFF	TGTGCCAGCAGCACGGGATTACCCAATGAGCAGTTCTTC
.	TRBV5-1	TRBD1	TRBJ1-1	13	CASSYGTDTEAFF	TGCGCCAGCAGCTATGGGACAGATACTGAAGCTTTCTTT
once	TRBV19	TRBD2	TRBJ2-7	15	CASSPDVGGTYEQYF	TGTGCCAGTAGTCCCGACGTGGGGGGGACCTACGAGCAGTACTTC
.	TRBV29-1	TRBD1	TRBJ2-2	13	CSVDRGRTGELFF	TGCAGCGTTGACAGGGGGCGGACCGGGGAGCTGTTTTTT
.	TRBV19	TRBD1	TRBJ1-1	15	CASSTITGGETEAFF	TGTGCCAGTAGTACAATTACAGGGGGCGAGACTGAAGCTTTCTTT
.	TRBV7-8	TRBD2	TRBJ2-7	16	CASSFLRSGGDYEQYF	TGTGCCAGCAGCTTCTTGCGTAGCGGGGGAGACTACGAGCAGTACTTC
.	TRBV30	.	TRBJ1-6	15	CAWGSPGVNNSPLHF	TGTGCCTGGGGTTCTCCGGGAGTGAATAATTCACCCCTCCACTTT
.	TRBV28	TRBD2	TRBJ2-3	16	CASSSFGRGESDTQYF	TGTGCCAGCAGTTCCTTTGGTCGGGGGGAGTCAGATACGCAGTATTTT
.	TRBV5-4	TRBD2	TRBJ2-1	15	CASSLLASGGNEQFF	TGTGCCAGCAGCTTGTTGGCTAGCGGGGGAAATGAGCAGTTCTTC
few	TRBV7-6	.	TRBJ2-5	15	CASSLGTGRGETQYF	TGTGCCAGCAGCTTAGGAACGGGACGGGGGGAGACCCAGTACTTC
.	TRBV7-9	.	TRBJ1-1	12	CASSLGWGLTFF	TGTGCCAGCAGCTTAGGGTGGGGGCTGACTTTCTTT